This TCR beta chain was observed in a study of OX40 agonist ivuxolimab in advanced cancers. Here immunoSEQ multiplex PCR was the method, and the copy in TCRdb shows in-frame clones only, minus some. The sample consists of 60,000 to 70,000 clones, around 86% of them appearing once. This clone was seen a single time. Germline V gene lookup returns CDR1 MDHEN and CDR2 SYDVKM. CDR3 length: 14 amino acids. V was clipped by 1 base and J by 5 bases, with 9 bases between them. The sequence was obtained from an adult with an advanced solid tumor such as melanoma, head and neck, liver or kidney cancer. Sequenced here: CD4+ or CD8+ T cells sorted from blood, sampled in a trial of the OX40 agonist ivuxolimab. This chain links TRBV28 with TRBJ1-5, with a possible D match to TRBD1 (6 bases). The CDR3 region is CASSLFAGDQPQHF. CDR3 bases: TGTGCCAGCAGTTTATTTGCAGGGGATCAGCCCCAGCATTTT.